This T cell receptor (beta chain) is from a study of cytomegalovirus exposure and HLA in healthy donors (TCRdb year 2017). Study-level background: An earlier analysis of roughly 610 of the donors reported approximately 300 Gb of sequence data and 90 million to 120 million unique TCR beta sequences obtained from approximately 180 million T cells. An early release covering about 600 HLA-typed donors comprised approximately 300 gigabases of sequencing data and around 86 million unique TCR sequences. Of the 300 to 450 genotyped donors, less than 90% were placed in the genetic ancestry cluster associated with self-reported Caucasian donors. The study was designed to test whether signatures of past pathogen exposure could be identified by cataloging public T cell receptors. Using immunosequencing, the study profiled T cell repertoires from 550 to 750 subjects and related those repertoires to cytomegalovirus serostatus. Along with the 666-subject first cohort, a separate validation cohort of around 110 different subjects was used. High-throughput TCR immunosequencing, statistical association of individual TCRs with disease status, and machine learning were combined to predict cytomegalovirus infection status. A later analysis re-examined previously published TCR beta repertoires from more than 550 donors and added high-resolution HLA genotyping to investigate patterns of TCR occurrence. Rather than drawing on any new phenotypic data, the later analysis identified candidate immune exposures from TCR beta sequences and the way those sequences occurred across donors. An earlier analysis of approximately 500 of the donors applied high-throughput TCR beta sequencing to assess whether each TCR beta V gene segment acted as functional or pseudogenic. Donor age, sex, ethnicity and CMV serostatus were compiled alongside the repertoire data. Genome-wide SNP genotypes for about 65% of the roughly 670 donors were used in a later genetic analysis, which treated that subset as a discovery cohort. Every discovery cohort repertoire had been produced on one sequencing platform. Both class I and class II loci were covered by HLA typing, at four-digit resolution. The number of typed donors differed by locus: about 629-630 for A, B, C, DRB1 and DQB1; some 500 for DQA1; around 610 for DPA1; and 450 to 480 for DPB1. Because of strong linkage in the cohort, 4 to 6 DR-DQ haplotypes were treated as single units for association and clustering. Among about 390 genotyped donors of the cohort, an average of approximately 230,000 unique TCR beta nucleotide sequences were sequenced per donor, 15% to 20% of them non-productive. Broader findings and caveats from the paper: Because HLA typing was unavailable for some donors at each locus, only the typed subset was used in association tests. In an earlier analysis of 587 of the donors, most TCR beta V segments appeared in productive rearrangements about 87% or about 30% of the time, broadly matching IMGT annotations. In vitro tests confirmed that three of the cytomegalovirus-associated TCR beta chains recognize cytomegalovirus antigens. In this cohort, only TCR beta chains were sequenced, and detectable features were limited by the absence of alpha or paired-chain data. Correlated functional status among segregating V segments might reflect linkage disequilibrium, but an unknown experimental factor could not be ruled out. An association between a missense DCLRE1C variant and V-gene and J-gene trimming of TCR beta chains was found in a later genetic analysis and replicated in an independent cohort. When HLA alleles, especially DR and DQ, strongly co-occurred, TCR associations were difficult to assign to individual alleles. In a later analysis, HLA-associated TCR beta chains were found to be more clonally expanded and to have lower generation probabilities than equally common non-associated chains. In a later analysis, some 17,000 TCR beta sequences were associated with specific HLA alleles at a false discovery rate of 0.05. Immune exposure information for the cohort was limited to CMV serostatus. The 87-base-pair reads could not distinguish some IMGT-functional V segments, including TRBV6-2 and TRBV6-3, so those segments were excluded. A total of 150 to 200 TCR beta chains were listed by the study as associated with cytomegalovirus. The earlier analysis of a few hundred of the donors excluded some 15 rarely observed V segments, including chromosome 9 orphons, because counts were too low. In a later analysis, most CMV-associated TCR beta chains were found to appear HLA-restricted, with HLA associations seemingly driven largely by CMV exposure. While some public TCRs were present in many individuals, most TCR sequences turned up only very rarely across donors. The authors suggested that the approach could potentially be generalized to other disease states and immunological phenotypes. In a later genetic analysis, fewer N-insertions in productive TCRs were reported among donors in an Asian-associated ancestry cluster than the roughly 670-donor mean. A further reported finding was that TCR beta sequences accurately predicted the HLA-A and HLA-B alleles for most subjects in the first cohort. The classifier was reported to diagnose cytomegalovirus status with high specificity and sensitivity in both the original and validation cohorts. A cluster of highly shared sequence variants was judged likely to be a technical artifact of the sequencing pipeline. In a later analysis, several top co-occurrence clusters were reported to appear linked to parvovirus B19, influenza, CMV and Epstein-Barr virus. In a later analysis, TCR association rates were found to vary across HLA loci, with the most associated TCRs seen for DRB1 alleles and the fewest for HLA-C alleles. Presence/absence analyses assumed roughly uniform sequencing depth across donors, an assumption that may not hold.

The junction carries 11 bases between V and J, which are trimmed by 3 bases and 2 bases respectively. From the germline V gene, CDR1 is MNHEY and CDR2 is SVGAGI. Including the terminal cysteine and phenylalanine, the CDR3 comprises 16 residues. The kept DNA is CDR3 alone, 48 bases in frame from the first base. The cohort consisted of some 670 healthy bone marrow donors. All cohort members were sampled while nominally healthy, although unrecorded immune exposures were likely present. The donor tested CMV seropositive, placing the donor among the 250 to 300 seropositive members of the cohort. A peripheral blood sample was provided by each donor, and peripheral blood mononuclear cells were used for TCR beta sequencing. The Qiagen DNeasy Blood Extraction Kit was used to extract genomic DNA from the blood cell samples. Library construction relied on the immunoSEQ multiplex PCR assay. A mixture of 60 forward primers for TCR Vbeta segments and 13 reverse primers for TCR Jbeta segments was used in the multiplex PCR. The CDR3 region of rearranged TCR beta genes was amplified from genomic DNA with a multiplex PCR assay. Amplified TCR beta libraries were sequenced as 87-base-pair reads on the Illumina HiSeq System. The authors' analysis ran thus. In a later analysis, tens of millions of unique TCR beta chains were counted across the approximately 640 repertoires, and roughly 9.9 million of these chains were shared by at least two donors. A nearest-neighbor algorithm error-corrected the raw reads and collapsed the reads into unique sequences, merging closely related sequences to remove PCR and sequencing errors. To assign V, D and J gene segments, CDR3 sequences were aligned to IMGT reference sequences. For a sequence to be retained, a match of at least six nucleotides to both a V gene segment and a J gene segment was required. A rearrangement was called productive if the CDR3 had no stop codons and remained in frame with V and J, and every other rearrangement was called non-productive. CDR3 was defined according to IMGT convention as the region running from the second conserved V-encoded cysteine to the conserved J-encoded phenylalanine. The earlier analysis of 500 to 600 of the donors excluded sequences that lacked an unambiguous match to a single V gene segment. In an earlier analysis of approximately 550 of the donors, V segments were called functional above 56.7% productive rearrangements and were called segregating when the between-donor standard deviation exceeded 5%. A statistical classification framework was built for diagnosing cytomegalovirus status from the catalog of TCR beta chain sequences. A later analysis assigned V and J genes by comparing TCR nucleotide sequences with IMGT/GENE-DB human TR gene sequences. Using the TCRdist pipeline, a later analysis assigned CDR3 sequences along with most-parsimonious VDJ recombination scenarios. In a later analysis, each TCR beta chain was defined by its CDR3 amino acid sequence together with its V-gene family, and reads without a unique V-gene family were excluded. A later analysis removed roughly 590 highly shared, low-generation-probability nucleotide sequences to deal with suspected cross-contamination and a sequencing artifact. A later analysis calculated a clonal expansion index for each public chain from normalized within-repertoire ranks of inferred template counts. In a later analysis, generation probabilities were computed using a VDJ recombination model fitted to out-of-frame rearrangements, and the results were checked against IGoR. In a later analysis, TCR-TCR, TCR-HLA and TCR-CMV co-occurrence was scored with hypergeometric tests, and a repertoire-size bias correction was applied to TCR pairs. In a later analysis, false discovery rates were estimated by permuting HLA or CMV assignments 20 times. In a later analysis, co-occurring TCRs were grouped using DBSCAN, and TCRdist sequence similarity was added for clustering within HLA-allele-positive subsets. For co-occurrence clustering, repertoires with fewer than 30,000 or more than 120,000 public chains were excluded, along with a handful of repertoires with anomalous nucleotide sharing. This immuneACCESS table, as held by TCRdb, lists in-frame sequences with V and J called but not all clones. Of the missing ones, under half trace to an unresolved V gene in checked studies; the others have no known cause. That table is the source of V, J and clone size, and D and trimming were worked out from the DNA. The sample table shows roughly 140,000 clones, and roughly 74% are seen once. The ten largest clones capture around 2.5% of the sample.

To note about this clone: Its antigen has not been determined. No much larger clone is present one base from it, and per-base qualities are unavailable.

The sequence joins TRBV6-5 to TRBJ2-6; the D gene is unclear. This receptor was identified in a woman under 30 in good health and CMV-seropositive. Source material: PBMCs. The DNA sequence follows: TGTGCCAGCAGTTATGCGGTCACTACTGGGGCCAACGTCCTGACTTTC. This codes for CASSYAVTTGANVLTF.